This section outlines one T cell receptor beta chain sequence together with its context. Its antigen is currently unknown. This specimen belongs to a study of cytomegalovirus exposure and HLA in healthy donors. Germline-derived CDR1 and CDR2 are SGHTA and FQGNSA. The CDR3 length is 15 residues. The V segment lost 0 bases and the J segment 5 bases; nucleotides outside the gene matches: 5. Assay used: immunoSEQ multiplex PCR; TCRdb lists only in-frame clones, some missing. The table includes roughly 80,000 clones, around 94% detected once. Findings of the study overall: In vitro experiments confirmed that a few CMV-associated chains were specific for CMV antigens. It was about 150 TCR beta chains that were listed as cytomegalovirus-associated. A classifier reportedly called cytomegalovirus status with high sensitivity and specificity.

The clonotype was recovered from a young man in good health and CMV-seronegative. Sequencing input: PBMCs. The J gene is TRBJ2-5, the V gene TRBV7-2; 8 nucleotides line up with TRBD1. CDR3 sequence reads: CASSLAGDRQETQYF. The CDR3 DNA follows: TGTGCCAGCAGCTTAGCCGGGGACAGGCAGGAGACCCAGTACTTC.